The 9 T cell receptor beta chains presented below share a single source sample, sequenced in a study of T cell responses to AZD1222 COVID-19 vaccine. The data were produced by immunoSEQ multiplex PCR, yet TCRdb's version contains in-frame clones alone and is incomplete. The table includes approximately 110,000 clones, approximately 85% detected once. Sequencing was performed on peripheral blood, taken on day 0 of AZD1222 vaccination. All receptors derive from an adult in good health.

V is TRBV6-6 and J is TRBJ1-5; no clear D gene. CDR3 length: 13 amino acids. Trimming left V 6 bases short and J 3 bases short, with 9 bases between. The germline gives CDR1 MNHNY, CDR2 SVGAGI (reference sequence). In nucleotides, the CDR3 is TGTGCCAGCAGAGGGATGATCAATCAGCCCCAGCATTTT. Its translation: CASRGMINQPQHF.

The genes are TRBV5-4 and TRBJ1-3; D unresolved. The CDR3 has 13 amino acids. From germline, CDR1 is SGHNT and CDR2 YYREEE (reference sequence). V lost 7 bases and J lost 7, with 15 bases in between. DNA for the CDR3: TGTGCCAGCGCCGTGGAACAGAAGAACACCATATATTTT. As protein: CASAVEQKNTIYF.

The chain combines TRBV19 with TRBJ1-1, with D possibly being TRBD1 (6 bases). The V and J ends lost 4 bases and 4 bases respectively, with 16 bases between them. Germline V CDR1 and CDR2: LNHDA, SQIVND (reference sequence). The CDR3 has 15 residues. The CDR3 DNA reads as TGTGCCAGTAGTAGACACAGGGATCTTGGCACTGAAGCTTTCTTT. This gives the protein CASSRHRDLGTEAFF. The full variable domain, with the rest looked up from reference TRBV19 and TRBJ1-1, is DGGITQSPKYLFRKEGQNVTLSCEQNLNHDAMYWYRQDPGQGLRLIYYSQIVNDFQKGDIAEGYSVSREKKESFPLTVTSAQKNPTAFYLCASSRHRDLGTEAFFGQGTRLTVV.

The chain joins TRBV28 to TRBJ2-2, with D perhaps matching TRBD1 (5 bases). Germline CDR1 reads MDHEN; CDR2 reads SYDVKM. This CDR3 spans 13 amino acids. The V end was cut by 8 bases, the J end by 4 bases, with 11 bases between. For the CDR3, the DNA is TGTGCCAGCGGGGTCAGGGCCACCGGGGAGCTGTTTTTT. This sequence encodes CASGVRATGELFF.

CDR3 nucleotide sequence: TGCGCCAGCAGAGTGGGGCAGTCCTTGAACACTGAAGCTTTCTTT. Protein product: CASRVGQSLNTEAFF. V usage is TRBV5-1 and J usage is TRBJ1-1, with D perhaps TRBD1 (5 bases). CDR3 length: 15 amino acids. Germline V gene data show CDR1 as SGHRS and CDR2 as YFSETQ. V shed 5 bases and J shed 0 bases, with 14 bases lying between them.

This chain connects TRBV7-3 to TRBJ2-1; 7 bases are a match to TRBD2. The CDR3 runs to 15 residues. Germline CDR1 SGHTA, CDR2 FQGTGA. V was pared by 5 bases and J by 7 bases, with 11 bases of the junction left unmatched. CDR3 in amino acids: CASSLSGAQTNEQFF. CDR3 nucleotide sequence: TGTGCCAGCAGCCTAAGCGGGGCCCAAACAAATGAGCAGTTCTTC.

The chain recombines TRBV7-2 with TRBJ1-6; D gene ambiguous. The CDR3 extends over 15 amino acids. V lost 3 bases and J 8 bases, leaving 14 bases between the germline ends. The germline V gene has CDR1 SGHTA and CDR2 FQGNSA. The CDR3 protein is CASSFASPVDSPLHF. The CDR3 DNA sequence: TGTGCCAGCAGCTTTGCATCGCCAGTGGATTCACCCCTCCACTTT.

This clone has more than one count but fewer than ten. The chain couples TRBV27 to TRBJ2-3, with 10 bases lining up with TRBD2. Germline V lookup: CDR1 MNHEY, CDR2 SMNVEV (reference sequence). The CDR3 runs to 15 residues. V lost 2 bases and J lost 5; bases outside the gene matches: 4. DNA for the CDR3: TGTGCCAGCAGTTTAACTTCTAGCGGGGGAGATACGCAGTATTTT. Its protein is CASSLTSSGGDTQYF.

This chain connects TRBV28 to TRBJ1-2, with a possible D match to TRBD1 (6 bases). The CDR3 consists of 15 residues. V was clipped by 6 bases and J by 4 bases, with 18 bases between them. Per germline, CDR1 MDHEN and CDR2 SYDVKM. Here the CDR3 DNA reads TGTGCCAGCAGGTCCGATGGGGGCAGGGTCTATGGCTACACCTTC. The encoded protein is CASRSDGGRVYGYTF.